The rows below give T cell receptor beta chains drawn from one sample of a study of T-cell memory formation after mild COVID-19. One entry per CDR3 protein results from TCRdb running MiXCR on the 5' RACE reads. The top ten hold 28% of the sample, which has more than 80,000 distinct CDR3 sequences, approximately 15% seen once. Sequenced sample: PBMCs or a T cell subset sorted from them (not recorded which). All receptors derive from an adult woman who had mild COVID-19 (a few samples of this study predate the infection). Cell type and time point are not known. Both conserved end residues are part of each CDR3. D genes are given only for firm matches. Size is omitted from some rows. Given values are once, few, many or a class for expanded clones.

J: TRBJ1-1
V: TRBV7-6
D: NA
size: NA
DNA: TGTGCCAGCAGCCCTAGTGGCTTGAACACTGAAGCTTTCTTT
CDR3: CASSPSGLNTEAFF

J: TRBJ2-3
V: TRBV7-6
D: NA
size: many
DNA: TGTGCCAGCAGCCAAGGTGTAGATACGCAGTATTTT
CDR3: CASSQGVDTQYF

J: TRBJ1-1
V: TRBV19
D: NA
size: NA
DNA: TGTGCCAGTAGTATAGACAGCGGGGACACTGAAGCTTTCTTT
CDR3: CASSIDSGDTEAFF

J: TRBJ2-1
V: TRBV11-2
D: NA
size: NA
DNA: TGTGCCAGCAGCCCCCGGGACATCGGCTCCTACAATGAGCAGTTCTTC
CDR3: CASSPRDIGSYNEQFF

J: TRBJ2-5
V: TRBV11-3
D: TRBD2
size: few
DNA: TGTGCCAGCAGCGTGACTAGCGGGGAGAGGGAGACCCAGTACTTC
CDR3: CASSVTSGERETQYF

J: TRBJ2-7
V: TRBV11-2
D: NA
size: few
DNA: TGTGCCAGCAGCTTAGTGGAGGGGGTGACCTACGAGCAGTACTTC
CDR3: CASSLVEGVTYEQYF

J: TRBJ2-7
V: TRBV4-1
D: TRBD2
size: NA
DNA: TGCGCCAGCAGCCAGCCGAGCGGGGGAACCTACGAGCAGTACTTC
CDR3: CASSQPSGGTYEQYF

J: TRBJ2-3
V: TRBV11-2
D: NA
size: many
DNA: TGTGCCAGCAGCGCTCCTGGGGGGGATACGCAGTATTTT
CDR3: CASSAPGGDTQYF

J: TRBJ2-7
V: TRBV9
D: NA
size: NA
DNA: TGTGCCAGCAGCGTAGGCCAGGGGAGGTCCTACGAGCAGTACTTC
CDR3: CASSVGQGRSYEQYF

J: TRBJ1-5
V: TRBV12-3/TRBV12-4
D: NA
size: few
DNA: TGTGCCAGCAGTGTGGGGGGCGCCGGCAATCAGCCCCAGCATTTT
CDR3: CASSVGGAGNQPQHF

J: TRBJ1-1
V: TRBV19
D: TRBD1
size: NA
DNA: TGTGCCAGTCGAGGGACAGGGCCCACTGAAGCTTTCTTT
CDR3: CASRGTGPTEAFF

J: TRBJ1-5
V: TRBV7-9
D: NA
size: NA
DNA: TGTGCCAGCAGCTTAGCGATAGGAACTTATAGCAATCAGCCCCAGCATTTT
CDR3: CASSLAIGTYSNQPQHF

J: TRBJ1-1
V: TRBV19
D: NA
size: NA
DNA: TGTGCCAGTAGTATAGGCTGGGCCGACAGCTGTTTT
CDR3: CASSIGWADSCF

J: TRBJ2-3
V: TRBV7-3
D: NA
size: few
DNA: TGTGCCAGCAGCCCCGCGAATACAGATACGCAGTATTTT
CDR3: CASSPANTDTQYF

J: TRBJ2-1
V: TRBV7-8
D: TRBD2
size: NA
DNA: TGTGCCAGCAGCGGACCGGGACTAGCGGGGGGGCCGGTTGGTTACAATGAGCAGTTCTTC
CDR3: CASSGPGLAGGPVGYNEQFF

J: TRBJ2-1
V: TRBV6-1
D: TRBD1
size: few
DNA: TGTGCCAGCAGTTCAGTCCAGGGGGCGAGCAATGAGCAGTTCTTC
CDR3: CASSSVQGASNEQFF

J: TRBJ2-7
V: TRBV4-1
D: NA
size: NA
DNA: TGCGCCAGCAGCCAAGATAACGAACATCGCTACGAGCAGTACTTC
CDR3: CASSQDNEHRYEQYF

J: TRBJ2-3
V: TRBV7-9
D: NA
size: many
DNA: TGTGCCTCCCGGTACCGAGATACGCAGTATTTT
CDR3: CASRYRDTQYF

J: TRBJ2-5
V: TRBV4-2
D: NA
size: NA
DNA: TGTGCCAGCAGCCAAGCCGGGCCGGGGGCCCAAGAGACCCAGTACTTC
CDR3: CASSQAGPGAQETQYF

J: TRBJ2-1
V: TRBV7-9
D: NA
size: NA
DNA: TGTGCCAGCAGCTCACAGAATTTCAATGAGCAGTTCTTC
CDR3: CASSSQNFNEQFF

J: TRBJ1-4
V: TRBV4-1
D: TRBD1
size: few
DNA: TGCGCCAGCAGCCTGGGGCCGCAGGGGGCTGAGAATGAAAAACTGTTTTTT
CDR3: CASSLGPQGAENEKLFF

J: TRBJ2-3
V: TRBV12-3/TRBV12-4
D: NA
size: NA
DNA: TGTGCCAGCAATACCGGCGGGGCTAGCACAGATACGCAGTATTTT
CDR3: CASNTGGASTDTQYF

J: TRBJ2-3
V: TRBV9
D: NA
size: NA
DNA: TGTGCCAGCAGCCCGGGACTCCCCGAGGGCACAGATACGCAGTATTTT
CDR3: CASSPGLPEGTDTQYF

J: TRBJ2-1
V: TRBV5-4
D: NA
size: NA
DNA: TGTGCCAGCAGTTTTGGGGGAGAGGATGAGCAGTTCTTC
CDR3: CASSFGGEDEQFF

J: TRBJ2-3
V: TRBV6-5
D: NA
size: many
DNA: TGTGCCAGTCTTAGGGGAGATACGCAGTATTTT
CDR3: CASLRGDTQYF

J: TRBJ2-4
V: TRBV5-1
D: NA
size: NA
DNA: TGCGCCAGCAGCCCGGACATAAACATTCAGTACTTC
CDR3: CASSPDINIQYF

J: TRBJ2-7
V: TRBV12-3/TRBV12-4
D: NA
size: NA
DNA: TGTGCCAGCAGTCCGGCAACCTACGAGCAGTACTTC
CDR3: CASSPATYEQYF